Each of the 32 T cell receptor beta chains below was sequenced from the same sample in a study of T cell responses to AZD1222 COVID-19 vaccine. Clones were read by immunoSEQ multiplex PCR, and TCRdb kept only the in-frame ones, dropping some. The sample lists about 100,000 clones, 70% to 90% seen once, with 2.5% to 3.5% in the top ten. Source: peripheral blood, taken on day 0 of AZD1222 vaccination. These receptors originate from an adult in good health.

The chain combines TRBV19 with TRBJ1-1, with 8 positions matching TRBD1. CDR1 LNHDA and CDR2 SQIVND come from the germline V gene (reference sequence). J lost 10 bases, V lost 6 bases, and 10 bases had no gene match. The CDR3 covers 13 residues. The CDR3 sequence is CASRSSGGLGAFF. The CDR3, as DNA: TGTGCCAGTAGGAGCTCAGGGGGCCTTGGAGCTTTCTTT. Full variable domain (remainder filled in from reference TRBV19 and TRBJ1-1): DGGITQSPKYLFRKEGQNVTLSCEQNLNHDAMYWYRQDPGQGLRLIYYSQIVNDFQKGDIAEGYSVSREKKESFPLTVTSAQKNPTAFYLCASRSSGGLGAFFGQGTRLTVV.

The rearrangement joins TRBV9 to TRBJ1-6; 7 bases map to TRBD1. Germline V gene sequence: CDR1 SGDLS, CDR2 YYNGEE. The CDR3 has 13 amino acids. The V gene end was trimmed by 4 bases and the J gene end by 8 bases; junction bases not matched to a gene: 3. The CDR3 region has the DNA TGTGCCAGCAGCACAGGGACAGATTCACCCCTCCACTTT. Translated, it gives CASSTGTDSPLHF.

This clone was seen only once. The chain employs TRBV24-1 and TRBJ1-5, with D uncertain. The V and J ends lost 4 bases and 2 bases respectively, with 14 bases between them. This CDR3 contains 16 residues. Per germline, CDR1 KGHDR and CDR2 SFDVKD. CDR3 region: CATSETSRGRNQPQHF. The CDR3, as DNA: TGTGCCACCAGTGAGACGTCCCGAGGCCGCAATCAGCCCCAGCATTTT.

In DNA form, the CDR3 reads TGTGCCAGCAGCTTAGCGGCGGGGATCAGTAACACCATATATTTT. This translates into CASSLAAGISNTIYF. The chain links TRBV11-3 to TRBJ1-3; D is ambiguous. The CDR3 is 15 amino acids. Germline V CDR1 and CDR2: SGHNT, YENEEA. With 1 base removed from V and 7 bases from J, the gap between germline ends came to 14 bases.

The chain joins TRBV7-9 to TRBJ1-2; D is ambiguous. Germline CDR1 and CDR2: SEHNR and FQNEAQ (reference sequence). V was clipped by 2 bases and J by 8 bases, with 21 bases between them. The CDR3 is made up of 16 amino acids. The CDR3 protein is CASSLSSGSGSGGYTF. CDR3 DNA: TGTGCCAGCAGCTTAAGTTCAGGATCCGGATCTGGGGGCTACACCTTC.

This clone came up a few times. The chain has TRBV14 and TRBJ2-7; D is unresolved. Germline V lookup: CDR1 SGHDN, CDR2 FVKESK. The V end was cut by 2 bases, the J end by 4 bases, with 9 bases between. The CDR3 is made up of 13 amino acids. The CDR3 spells CASSQSQVYEQYF. For the CDR3, the DNA is TGTGCCAGCAGCCAATCCCAGGTGTACGAGCAGTACTTC. Looking up the rest from reference TRBV14 and TRBJ2-7 gives the full variable domain: EAGVTQFPSHSVIEKGQTVTLRCDPISGHDNLYWYRRVMGKEIKFLLHFVKESKQDESGMPNNRFLAERTGGTYSTLKVQPAELEDSGVYFCASSQSQVYEQYFGPGTRLTVT.

The rearrangement uses TRBV19 and TRBJ1-6; TRBD1 might be the D (5 bases). Trimming took off 3 bases at V and 10 bases at J, with 16 bases between the two ends. Germline V gene lookup returns CDR1 LNHDA and CDR2 SQIVND (reference sequence). The CDR3 has 15 amino acids. This CDR3 reads CASSMPTGQFSPLHF. The DNA for the CDR3 is TGTGCCAGTAGTATGCCCACAGGTCAATTCTCACCCCTCCACTTT. The entire variable domain, with the rest obtained from reference TRBV19 and TRBJ1-6, is as follows: DGGITQSPKYLFRKEGQNVTLSCEQNLNHDAMYWYRQDPGQGLRLIYYSQIVNDFQKGDIAEGYSVSREKKESFPLTVTSAQKNPTAFYLCASSMPTGQFSPLHFGNGTRLTVT.

The rearrangement joins TRBV6-6 to TRBJ1-1; D is unclear. Trimming removed 2 bases at V and 0 bases at J, with 10 bases between. The length of the CDR3 is 15 residues. Germline CDR1 MNHNY, CDR2 SVGAGI (reference sequence). The CDR3 region is CASSYQLLLNTEAFF. The DNA for the CDR3 is TGTGCCAGCAGTTACCAGCTTCTTTTGAACACTGAAGCTTTCTTT.

This chain joins TRBV6-4 and TRBJ2-3; 8 bases align to TRBD2. This CDR3 is built from 15 residues. V gave up 5 bases and J gave up 2 bases; unmatched junction bases: 6. CDR1 and CDR2 from the germline V gene are MRHNA and SNTAGT. CDR3 residues: CASSPAGDTTDTQYF. DNA of the CDR3: TGTGCCAGCAGTCCAGCGGGGGATACCACAGATACGCAGTATTTT.

The rearrangement links TRBV11-2 to TRBJ2-7, with 9 bases identical to TRBD2. V lost 1 base, J lost 2 bases, and 6 bases stayed unmatched. Germline CDR1 reads SGHAT; CDR2 reads FQNNGV. This CDR3 comprises 16 residues. CDR3 nucleotides: TGTGCCAGCAGCTTAGGCGGTCAGCGGGGGGCCTACGAGCAGTACTTC. Residues: CASSLGGQRGAYEQYF.

V usage is TRBV6-4 and J usage is TRBJ2-3; perhaps D is TRBD1 or TRBD2 (5 bases each). CDR1 is MRHNA, CDR2 SNTAGT, per germline. The CDR3 has 14 amino acids. V was trimmed by 2 bases and J by 0 bases, leaving 6 bases between them. CDR3 coding DNA: TGTGCCAGCAGTGACGGGGGTAGCACAGATACGCAGTATTTT. Protein sequence: CASSDGGSTDTQYF.

This sequence joins TRBV28 and TRBJ2-1, with D uncertain. Germline V lookup: CDR1 MDHEN, CDR2 SYDVKM. Trimming took 4 bases from V and 7 from J, leaving 5 bases between them. The CDR3 is 11 residues long. CDR3 nucleotide sequence: TGTGCCAGCAGTTCCCATAATGAGCAGTTCTTC. Encoded protein: CASSSHNEQFF.

This clone was seen a single time. The chain joins TRBV6-1 to TRBJ1-5; 7 bases are shared with TRBD1. This CDR3 contains 15 residues. Germline V gives CDR1 MNHNS, CDR2 SASEGT. V lost 1 base to trimming and J lost 1 base; unmatched junction nucleotides: 1. For the CDR3, the DNA is TGTGCCAGCAGTGAAGGGGACAGCAGCAATCAGCCCCAGCATTTT. This gives the protein CASSEGDSSNQPQHF.

The J gene is TRBJ2-5, the V gene TRBV10-2, with D unclear. This CDR3 is 11 amino acids long. Trimming pared 3 bases from V and 9 bases from J, leaving 8 bases between. CDR1 WSHSY and CDR2 SAAADI come from the germline V gene. CDR3 in amino acids: CASSDWEAQYF. The CDR3, as DNA: TGCGCCAGCAGTGACTGGGAAGCCCAGTACTTC.

This clone was detected only once. This chain joins TRBV6-2 or TRBV6-3 and TRBJ1-5; D ambiguous. The V and J ends lost 3 bases and 7 bases respectively, with 16 bases between them. Per the germline V gene, CDR1 is MNHEY and CDR2 is SVGEGT. The CDR3 contains 15 residues. This CDR3 is CASSYSNQASQPQHF. CDR3 bases: TGTGCCAGCAGTTATTCGAACCAGGCCTCACAGCCCCAGCATTTT.

This clone has just one count. This rearrangement joins TRBV2 to TRBJ1-1; D might be TRBD1 (6 bases). The CDR3 loop spans 14 amino acids. Trimming removed 7 bases at V and 6 bases at J, with 18 bases between. Germline lookup yields CDR1 SNHLY and CDR2 FYNNEI. As DNA, the CDR3 is TGTGCCAGCATTGTTAACAGGGCTATCTCTGAAGCTTTCTTT. It is translated as CASIVNRAISEAFF.

The chain has TRBV4-3 and TRBJ1-5; D gene unclear. Germline V gene data show CDR1 as LGHNA and CDR2 as YSLEER. The CDR3 is 15 residues long. V was shortened by 2 bases and J by 1 base, with 9 bases between the two germline ends. The CDR3 protein is CASSQSEKSNQPQHF. CDR3 in DNA: TGCGCCAGCAGCCAATCAGAAAAGAGCAATCAGCCCCAGCATTTT.

J is TRBJ1-2 and V is TRBV7-2; 7 bases agree with TRBD1. The ends lost 3 bases at V and 6 bases at J; junction bases unmatched: 7. Germline CDR1 reads SGHTA; CDR2 reads FQGNSA. The CDR3 length is 14 residues. CDR3 in amino acids: CASSLDKGAHGYTF. CDR3 in DNA: TGTGCCAGCAGCTTGGACAAGGGGGCGCATGGCTACACCTTC.

The chain uses TRBV12-3 or TRBV12-4 and TRBJ1-4, with D perhaps TRBD1 (5 bases). The CDR3 is 13 residues long. V lost 3 bases and J lost 7, with 9 bases in between. The DNA for the CDR3 is TGTGCCAGCAGTTTGAGGCAGGGTGAAAAACTGTTTTTT. Its protein is CASSLRQGEKLFF.

The chain couples TRBV3-1 (or the pseudogene TRBV3-2) to TRBJ1-4, with TRBD1 matching over 7 bases. The CDR3 consists of 15 residues. Per the germline V gene, CDR1 is LGHDT and CDR2 is YNNKEL (reference sequence). V lost 6 bases, J lost 1 base, and 5 bases stayed unmatched. CDR3 sequence reads: CASRQGYRTNEKLFF. The CDR3 DNA is TGTGCCAGCAGACAGGGGTATCGAACTAATGAAAAACTGTTTTTT.

The chain joins TRBV18 to TRBJ1-5; no reliable D call. Trimming left V 3 bases short and J 1 base short, with 7 bases between. Germline loops: CDR1 KGHSH, CDR2 LQKENI. The CDR3 spans 14 residues. The CDR3 loop reads CASSPDISNQPQHF. The CDR3 bases are TGTGCCAGCTCACCTGACATCAGCAATCAGCCCCAGCATTTT.

The chain has TRBV6-1 and TRBJ1-2, with 10 bases fitting TRBD1. The CDR3 has 16 amino acids. J lost 6 bases, V lost 2 bases, and 9 bases had no gene match. CDR1 and CDR2 from the germline V gene are MNHNS and SASEGT. CDR3 residues: CASSERRTGGSDGYTF. The CDR3 DNA reads as TGTGCCAGCAGTGAAAGGAGGACAGGGGGATCGGATGGCTACACCTTC.

The V call is TRBV12-3 or TRBV12-4, the J call TRBJ2-1; D is possibly TRBD1 or TRBD2 (6 bases each). V dropped 2 bases and J dropped 9 bases, with 11 bases sitting between them. The CDR3 has 13 amino acids. CDR3 DNA: TGTGCCAGCAGTTTAAGGGGGGAAGGTGAGCAGTTCTTC. Its protein product is CASSLRGEGEQFF.

CDR3 nucleotide sequence: TGTGCCAGCAGTTTCGTCAGGAAGAACTATGGCTACACCTTC. This translates into CASSFVRKNYGYTF. The V and J genes are TRBV28 and TRBJ1-2, with D uncertain. In germline, CDR1 is MDHEN, CDR2 SYDVKM. V lost 3 bases and J lost 2, with 10 bases in between. The CDR3 is 14 residues long.

V gene TRBV19 combines with J gene TRBJ2-3; TRBD1 or TRBD2 may be the D gene (5 bases each). Germline V lookup: CDR1 LNHDA, CDR2 SQIVND (reference sequence). Trimming cost V 0 bases and J 4 bases, with 8 bases left between them. This CDR3 comprises 14 residues. The chain's CDR3 is CASSIDGGADTQYF. CDR3 sequence (DNA): TGTGCCAGTAGTATAGATGGGGGAGCAGATACGCAGTATTTT.

The chain uses TRBV4-1 and TRBJ1-2, with no clear D. The CDR3 loop spans 15 amino acids. V was clipped by 1 base and J by 1 base, with 10 bases between them. Germline V gene sequence: CDR1 MGHRA, CDR2 YSYEKL. The CDR3 sequence is CASSQGTPLNYGYTF. The CDR3 coding sequence is TGCGCCAGCAGCCAAGGGACCCCCCTTAACTATGGCTACACCTTC.

V usage is TRBV4-3 and J usage is TRBJ1-1; D is unclear. V was trimmed by 0 bases and J by 5 bases, leaving 13 bases between them. The CDR3 runs to 15 residues. Per the germline V gene, CDR1 is LGHNA and CDR2 is YSLEER. CDR3 amino acids: CASSQDRPPRTEAFF. The CDR3 DNA follows: TGCGCCAGCAGCCAAGATCGGCCCCCGCGGACTGAAGCTTTCTTT.

J is TRBJ1-2 and V is TRBV7-8; the D gene is possibly TRBD1 (6 bases). The germline CDR1 and CDR2 sequences are SGHVS and FQNEAQ. This CDR3 contains 14 residues. V shed 1 base and J shed 4 bases, with 10 bases lying between them. CDR3 sequence (DNA): TGTGCCAGCAGCTTAGATTCAGGGGCCTATGGCTACACCTTC. This gives the protein CASSLDSGAYGYTF. Supplemented by reference TRBV7-8 and TRBJ1-2, the full variable domain reads GAGVSQSPRYKVAKRGQDVALRCDPISGHVSLFWYQQALGQGPEFLTYFQNEAQLDKSGLPSDRFFAERPEGSVSTLKIQRTQQEDSAVYLCASSLDSGAYGYTFGSGTRLTVV.

The chain has TRBV5-8 and TRBJ1-4, with unresolved D. This CDR3 has 14 amino acids. CDR1 SGHTS and CDR2 YDEGEE come from the germline V gene. Trimming pared 0 bases from V and 5 bases from J, leaving 8 bases between. The CDR3 DNA reads TGTGCCAGCAGCTTGGGGTTTAGAAATGAAAAACTGTTTTTT. Its protein is CASSLGFRNEKLFF.

This sequence joins TRBV6-6 and TRBJ1-5, with 8 bases that match TRBD1. The CDR3 totals 15 residues. Germline loops: CDR1 MNHNY, CDR2 SVGAGI (reference sequence). Losses at the gene ends were 7 bases for V and 6 bases for J; bases not matched to a gene: 11. The CDR3 here is CASTVSGTGVQPQHF. As DNA, the CDR3 is TGTGCCAGCACCGTCTCCGGGACAGGCGTTCAGCCCCAGCATTTT.

This clone turned up a few times. The V gene is TRBV19, the J gene TRBJ1-5; TRBD1 matches at 7 bases. Trimming cost V 11 bases and J 6 bases; bases outside gene matches: 4. This CDR3 has 11 amino acids. Germline values: CDR1 LNHDA, CDR2 SQIVND (reference sequence). In DNA form, the CDR3 reads TGTGCCGGGGGACAGATTCAGCCCCAGCATTTT. Its translation: CAGGQIQPQHF.

The table lists this clone with a count of one. The V gene is TRBV27, the J gene TRBJ1-2; 7 nucleotides align to TRBD1. V trimming: 5 bases; J trimming: 0 bases; junction bases outside the gene matches: 3. Per the germline V gene, CDR1 is MNHEY and CDR2 is SMNVEV (reference sequence). The CDR3 sequence is 14 residues long. CDR3 sequence: CASSAGQPNYGYTF. DNA of the CDR3: TGTGCCAGCAGTGCGGGACAGCCTAACTATGGCTACACCTTC.